Presented here are 23 T cell receptor beta chains from one specimen sequenced in a study of blood T cell repertoires in COVID-19. Profiling relied on immunoSEQ multiplex PCR, and the TCRdb table lists in-frame clones only, not all of them. The data contain 55,000 to 70,000 clones, approximately 86% of them seen just once; the ten biggest clones take up approximately 8.4%. The specimen sequenced was peripheral blood. The source of these receptors is a woman aged 70 to 79 with active COVID-19.

The chain combines TRBV30 with TRBJ1-1; D call uncertain. CDR3 length equals 14 residues. Germline V gene lookup returns CDR1 GTSNPN and CDR2 SVGIG (reference sequence). V lost 3 bases to trimming and J lost 1 base, with 12 bases between them. The CDR3 reads CAWSEGSGNTEAFF. CDR3 coding DNA: TGTGCCTGGAGCGAGGGCTCAGGGAACACTGAAGCTTTCTTT.

This CDR3 reads CASSKRTVGALVYGNTEAFF. CDR3 nucleotides: TGTGCCAGCAGCAAACGAACAGTGGGGGCTCTAGTTTATGGGAACACTGAAGCTTTCTTT. The V call is TRBV21-1, the J call TRBJ1-1; TRBD1, as called in the table, went unchecked against the DNA. TRBV21-1 is deemed a pseudogene. The CDR3 is 20 residues long.

This chain links TRBV14 with TRBJ2-7; D might be TRBD1 (5 bases). The V and J ends lost 4 bases and 4 bases respectively, with 17 bases between them. This CDR3 region has 15 residues. Germline V gives CDR1 SGHDN, CDR2 FVKESK. CDR3 protein: CASSRGHQALYEQYF. CDR3 DNA sequence: TGTGCCAGCAGCCGCGGACATCAGGCCCTTTACGAGCAGTACTTC.

A single count supports this clone. The chain couples TRBV7-6 to TRBJ1-1; TRBD1 aligns across 8 bases. This CDR3 is built from 15 residues. CDR1 SGHVS and CDR2 FNYEAQ come from the germline V gene. The ends lost 1 base at V and 0 bases at J; junction bases unmatched: 1. CDR3 loop: CASSLVTGVNTEAFF. DNA of the CDR3: TGTGCCAGCAGCTTAGTGACAGGGGTGAACACTGAAGCTTTCTTT. Complete variable domain (other parts from reference TRBV7-6 and TRBJ1-1): GAGVSQSPRYKVTKRGQDVALRCDPISGHVSLYWYRQALGQGPEFLTYFNYEAQQDKSGLPNDRFSAERPEGSISTLTIQRTEQRDSAMYRCASSLVTGVNTEAFFGQGTRLTVV.

The gene calls are TRBV30 and TRBJ1-1; 10 bases are shared with TRBD1. V was clipped by 1 base and J by 5 bases; unmatched bases: 4. From germline, CDR1 is GTSNPN and CDR2 SVGIG (reference sequence). CDR3 length equals 14 residues. The CDR3 DNA follows: TGTGCCTGGAGTGAGACAGGGGGCGAGACTGAAGCTTTCTTT. Its protein is CAWSETGGETEAFF.

DNA of the CDR3: TGTGCCAGCAGTGCCCGACAGGGGAACACCGGGGAGCTGTTTTTT. Translating gives CASSARQGNTGELFF. This chain joins TRBV28 and TRBJ2-2; TRBD1 agrees at 7 bases. Trimming took 5 bases from V and 1 from J; bases not matched to a gene: 4. The CDR3 is made up of 15 amino acids. The germline CDR1 and CDR2 sequences are MDHEN and SYDVKM.

The chain links TRBV28 to TRBJ2-7; 8 bases map to TRBD2. Germline-derived CDR1 and CDR2 are MDHEN and SYDVKM. V trimming: 7 bases; J trimming: 4 bases; junction bases outside the gene matches: 12. This CDR3 comprises 15 residues. CDR3 residues: CASKTPSGSRYEQYF. The CDR3 DNA sequence: TGTGCCAGCAAAACACCCAGCGGGAGTCGGTACGAGCAGTACTTC.

V gene TRBV5-1 combines with J gene TRBJ2-5; 7 nucleotides agree with TRBD2. This CDR3 region has 15 residues. V trimming: 1 base; J trimming: 4 bases; junction bases outside the gene matches: 7. Germline V CDR1 and CDR2: SGHRS, YFSETQ. This CDR3 reads CASSLLARERETQYF. The CDR3 nucleotides are TGCGCCAGCAGCTTGTTGGCGCGGGAGAGAGAGACCCAGTACTTC.

In this sample, this clone turned up once. The chain is built from TRBV24-1 and TRBJ2-7; D is perhaps TRBD2 (6 bases). Trimming removed 7 bases at V and 2 bases at J, with 14 bases between. Germline CDR1 reads KGHDR; CDR2 reads SFDVKD. CDR3 length: 14 residues. Here the CDR3 DNA reads TGTGCCACCAGCGGCGGGACCGAGGCCTACGAGCAGTACTTC. The encoded protein is CATSGGTEAYEQYF.

The chain is built from TRBV18 and TRBJ1-1, with 9 bases matching TRBD1. The CDR3 loop spans 15 amino acids. With 3 bases clipped from V and 3 bases from J, the junction kept 5 bases outside the gene matches. Per the germline V gene, CDR1 is KGHSH and CDR2 is LQKENI. This CDR3 is CASSPRDRVDTEAFF. In nucleotides, the CDR3 is TGTGCCAGCTCACCCCGGGACAGGGTCGACACTGAAGCTTTCTTT.

This sequence joins TRBV9 and TRBJ2-3, with 10 bases fitting TRBD1. Germline trimming cut 3 bases from V and 3 bases from J; bases unmatched to any gene: 4. CDR1 and CDR2 from the germline V gene are SGDLS and YYNGEE. This CDR3 region has 15 residues. The chain's CDR3 is CASSARQGATDTQYF. In nucleotides, the CDR3 is TGTGCCAGCAGCGCTAGACAGGGGGCGACAGATACGCAGTATTTT.

The rearrangement uses TRBV5-1 and TRBJ1-1; D possibly corresponds to TRBD1 (5 bases). CDR1 is SGHRS and CDR2 is YFSETQ in the germline V gene. The CDR3 totals 16 residues. V lost 6 bases and J 1 base, leaving 19 bases between the germline ends. The CDR3 DNA follows: TGCGCCAGCACCGATCGAATTAGCAGGGCGAACACTGAAGCTTTCTTT. Translation: CASTDRISRANTEAFF.

A single count supports this clone. The chain carries TRBV5-1 and TRBJ1-5; 7 nucleotides align to TRBD1. There are 13 residues in the CDR3. Germline CDR1 reads SGHRS; CDR2 reads YFSETQ. Trimming cost V 4 bases and J 8 bases; bases outside gene matches: 6. The CDR3 region has the DNA TGCGCCAGCAGCACCCGACAGGGAGAGCCCCAGCATTTT. It codes for CASSTRQGEPQHF.

This clone was counted once. For the CDR3, the DNA is TGTGCCAGCAGTTTATTCGCAGGGAACACTGAAGCTTTCTTT. This translates into CASSLFAGNTEAFF. The chain carries TRBV27 and TRBJ1-1, with unresolved D. Looked up from germline, CDR1 is MNHEY and CDR2 is SMNVEV (reference sequence). The CDR3 extends over 14 amino acids. Trimming took 1 base from V and 1 from J, leaving 7 bases between them.

The rearrangement uses TRBV28 and TRBJ1-4, with D unresolved. CDR1 MDHEN and CDR2 SYDVKM come from the germline V gene. Trimming removed 10 bases at V and 8 bases at J, with 17 bases between. The CDR3 is 13 amino acids. CDR3: CATIDPGREKLFF. As DNA, the CDR3 is TGTGCCACCATAGACCCCGGGAGGGAAAAACTGTTTTTT.

The chain uses TRBV9 and TRBJ2-3, with TRBD2 matching 13 bases. CDR1 and CDR2 from the germline V gene are SGDLS and YYNGEE. CDR3 size: 16 residues. Losses at the gene ends were 4 bases for V and 6 bases for J; bases not matched to a gene: 8. CDR3 in amino acids: CASSTLAGGPGDTQYF. The CDR3 DNA follows: TGTGCCAGCAGCACACTAGCGGGAGGGCCTGGGGATACGCAGTATTTT. Variable domain in full (rest from reference TRBV9 and TRBJ2-3): DSGVTQTPKHLITATGQRVTLRCSPRSGDLSVYWYQQSLDQGLQFLIQYYNGEERAKGNILERFSAQQFPDLHSELNLSSLELGDSALYFCASSTLAGGPGDTQYFGPGTRLTVL.

This chain uses TRBV24-1 with TRBJ1-2; D is ambiguous. This CDR3 spans 12 amino acids. CDR1 and CDR2 (germline): KGHDR, SFDVKD. V was clipped by 12 bases and J by 4 bases, with 14 bases between them. The CDR3 loop is CASRKRGYGYTF. CDR3 coding DNA: TGTGCCTCGAGAAAGCGGGGCTATGGCTACACCTTC.

The V call is TRBV7-9, the J call TRBJ2-7; D ambiguous. The CDR3 extends over 14 amino acids. V shed 5 bases and J shed 7 bases, with 18 bases lying between them. CDR1 is SEHNR, CDR2 FQNEAQ, per germline (reference sequence). CDR3 loop: CASSPLEENEEQYF. CDR3 bases: TGTGCCAGCAGCCCGTTAGAGGAGAACGAGGAGCAGTACTTC.

This chain links TRBV5-1 with TRBJ2-3; D might be TRBD2 (5 bases). Germline V gene lookup returns CDR1 SGHRS and CDR2 YFSETQ. With 3 bases removed from V and 0 bases from J, the gap between germline ends came to 5 bases. The CDR3 has 13 residues. The CDR3 nucleotides read TGCGCCAGCAGCTGGACTAGCACAGATACGCAGTATTTT. Amino acid sequence: CASSWTSTDTQYF.

The chain links TRBV4-1 to TRBJ1-4, with D maybe TRBD1 (5 bases). CDR3 length: 16 amino acids. Trimming took 7 bases from V and 0 from J, leaving 15 bases between them. Germline V gene lookup returns CDR1 MGHRA and CDR2 YSYEKL. This CDR3 reads CASTQLQGATNEKLFF. The CDR3 DNA reads TGCGCCAGCACCCAGCTCCAGGGTGCAACTAATGAAAAACTGTTTTTT.

V usage is TRBV19 and J usage is TRBJ2-5, with TRBD1 as a possible D gene (6 bases). The V gene lost 5 bases and the J gene lost 2 bases, with 12 bases spanning the gap. The CDR3 is made up of 14 amino acids. The germline V gene encodes CDR1 LNHDA and CDR2 SQIVND (reference sequence). The CDR3: CASSPTGYQETQYF. The DNA of the CDR3 is TGTGCCAGTAGTCCCACAGGGTATCAAGAGACCCAGTACTTC.

The chain's CDR3 is CAWDKGQGPYNEQFF. The CDR3 bases are TGTGCCTGGGATAAGGGACAGGGCCCCTACAATGAGCAGTTCTTC. The rearrangement uses TRBV30 and TRBJ2-1, with 9 bases aligning to TRBD1. The CDR3 is 15 residues long. Germline values: CDR1 GTSNPN, CDR2 SVGIG (reference sequence). V dropped 5 bases and J dropped 2; count of bases not matched to a gene: 7. Full variable domain (missing parts from reference TRBV30 and TRBJ2-1): SQTIHQWPATLVQPVGSPLSLECTVEGTSNPNLYWYRQAAGRGLQLLFYSVGIGQISSEVPQNLSASRPQDRQFILSSKKLLLSDSGFYLCAWDKGQGPYNEQFFGPGTRLTVL.

The chain carries TRBV15 and TRBJ2-7; 11 bases align to TRBD2. The V and J ends lost 0 bases and 3 bases, in that order; junction bases with no gene match: 1. CDR3 length: 15 residues. Germline CDR1 is LNHNV and CDR2 is YYDKDF (reference sequence). CDR3 DNA: TGTGCCACCAGCAGAGATCTAGCGGGAGGCTACGAGCAGTACTTC. This codes for CATSRDLAGGYEQYF.